The sequence of this T cell receptor beta chain was determined in a study of cytomegalovirus exposure and HLA in healthy donors. It was with 60 Vbeta and 13 Jbeta primers that the PCR ran. Data came from immunoSEQ multiplex PCR; TCRdb stores just in-frame clones and leaves some out. This repertoire includes 150,000 to 200,000 clones. The V gene end was trimmed by 4 bases and the J gene end by 7 bases; junction bases not matched to a gene: 3. The CDR3 totals 13 residues. Germline V lookup: CDR1 PRHDT, CDR2 FYEKMQ (reference sequence). This chain connects TRBV13 to TRBJ1-2; 10 bases line up with TRBD1. This TCR derives from a woman aged 55-70 years in good health and CMV-seronegative. Sequenced: PBMCs. Here the CDR3 reads CASSSTGGFGYTF. The CDR3 DNA sequence: TGTGCCAGCAGCTCGACAGGGGGCTTTGGCTACACCTTC.